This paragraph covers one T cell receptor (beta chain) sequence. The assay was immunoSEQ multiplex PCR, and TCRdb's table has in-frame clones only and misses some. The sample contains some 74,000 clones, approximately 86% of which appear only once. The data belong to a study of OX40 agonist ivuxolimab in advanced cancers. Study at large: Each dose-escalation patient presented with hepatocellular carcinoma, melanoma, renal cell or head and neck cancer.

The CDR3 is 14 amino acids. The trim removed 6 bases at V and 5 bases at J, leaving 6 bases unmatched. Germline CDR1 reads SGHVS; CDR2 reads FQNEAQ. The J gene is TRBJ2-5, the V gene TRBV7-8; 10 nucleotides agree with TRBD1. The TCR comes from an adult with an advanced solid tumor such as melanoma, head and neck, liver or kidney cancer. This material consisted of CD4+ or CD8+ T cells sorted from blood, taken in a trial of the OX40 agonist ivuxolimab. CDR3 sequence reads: CASRPPGQGETQYF. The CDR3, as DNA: TGTGCCAGCAGGCCTCCGGGACAGGGGGAGACCCAGTACTTC.